This is a list of T cell receptor beta chains from one sample in a study of blood T cell repertoires in COVID-19. TCRdb's copy holds only in-frame clones and misses some; the assay was immunoSEQ multiplex PCR. The sample has 200,000 to 250,000 clones, less than 90% seen once. The specimen was PBMCs or T cells enriched from blood (not recorded which). All receptors come from a woman in her forties or fifties in a cohort exposed to, infected with or recovered from COVID-19 (not recorded which). CDR3s include the opening cysteine and the closing phenylalanine or tryptophan. Each record gives: CDR3 protein, CDR3 length, J gene, V gene, clone size. Not all rows give a size; the values are once, few, many and, for expanded clones, a class.

CASTGGKPPLHF	12	TRBJ1-6	TRBV3-1/TRBV3-2	-
CASSLSFRDTQYF	13	TRBJ2-3	TRBV11-2	-
CASSQVGLRTDTQYF	15	TRBJ2-3	TRBV3-1/TRBV3-2	once
CASSVTLAVTDTQYF	15	TRBJ2-3	TRBV9	few
CASSQERQSYGYTF	14	TRBJ1-2	TRBV4-3	-
CASSANGVSSYNEQFF	16	TRBJ2-1	TRBV5-1	-
CASSKVAGGTYEQYF	15	TRBJ2-7	TRBV5-1	-
CASSLAFTREQFF	13	TRBJ2-1	TRBV7-2	-
CASSFTTGIAYEQYF	15	TRBJ2-7	TRBV27	-
CASSYSGAANSPLHF	15	TRBJ1-6	TRBV6-2/TRBV6-3	-
CASSRDYEETQYF	13	TRBJ2-5	TRBV27	-
CASSWPDTEAFF	12	TRBJ1-1	TRBV5-4	-
CASSPSTGGYNEQFF	15	TRBJ2-1	TRBV18	-
CASSLELFYEQYF	13	TRBJ2-7	TRBV11-1	-
CASSLVSGQGSEQYF	15	TRBJ2-7	TRBV7-2	-
CASSHPPSRGSDEQFF	16	TRBJ2-1	TRBV4-1	-
CASSATRNEKLFF	13	TRBJ1-4	TRBV7-3	-
CASSTMGQGAQTQYF	15	TRBJ2-5	TRBV19	-
CASSEEGVGIGYTF	14	TRBJ1-2	TRBV2	few
CASSPLGGQADTEAFF	16	TRBJ1-1	TRBV13	-
CASSLGLAGGYEQYF	15	TRBJ2-7	TRBV6-2/TRBV6-3	-
CASSSPSGQETQYF	14	TRBJ2-5	TRBV11-1	-
CAISESRTGGSGYGYTF	17	TRBJ1-2	TRBV10-3	-
CASSLEPGSGELFF	14	TRBJ2-2	TRBV11-2	-
CASSLMGGEETQYF	14	TRBJ2-5	TRBV9	-
CASSLRQGDTEAFF	14	TRBJ1-1	TRBV19	once
CASSPDSYQPQHF	13	TRBJ1-5	TRBV3-1/TRBV3-2	-
CASSLPPQGTSEAFF	15	TRBJ1-1	TRBV9	-
CASSFMGTGTNQPQHF	16	TRBJ1-5	TRBV28	-
CASSLRGPAEKLFF	14	TRBJ1-4	TRBV27	-
CASSSRKTGQHSPLHF	16	TRBJ1-6	TRBV7-2	-
CASSQDQGLSKKLFF	15	TRBJ1-4	TRBV4-1	-
CSVPGSGGGSDTQYF	15	TRBJ2-3	TRBV29-1	-
CASGLAPTEVYGYTF	15	TRBJ1-2	TRBV5-1	-
CASSSQPSREGHYGYTF	17	TRBJ1-2	TRBV11-3	-
CASSKARGEQFF	12	TRBJ2-1	TRBV19	few
CASSSGGTYNEQFF	14	TRBJ2-1	TRBV27	-
CAISESGQGKSNQPQHF	17	TRBJ1-5	TRBV10-3	once
CASSQGPGTEAFF	13	TRBJ1-1	TRBV6-4	-
CASSLSGMGSANEKLFF	17	TRBJ1-4	TRBV5-4	once
CASHETGRSPLHF	13	TRBJ1-6	TRBV6-5	-
CASSLTQVYNEQFF	14	TRBJ2-1	TRBV7-2	once
CASSIRQGADQPQHF	15	TRBJ1-5	TRBV28	-
CASSLYGTGGVFYGYTF	17	TRBJ1-2	TRBV27	-
CAWRTGGRSFF	11	TRBJ1-1	TRBV30	-
CASSLDRDFEAFF	13	TRBJ1-1	TRBV7-2	-
CASSQYPGGTGELFF	15	TRBJ2-2	TRBV6-5	-
CASSFQQVEQYF	12	TRBJ2-7	TRBV5-6	-
CASSLVGILATEAFF	15	TRBJ1-1	TRBV5-6	-